The rows below give T cell receptor beta chains drawn from one sample of a study of cytomegalovirus exposure and HLA in healthy donors. Only in-frame clones appear in the TCRdb table, and some are missing; sequencing was by immunoSEQ multiplex PCR. This sample has around 300,000 clones, with about 86% found just once. The sequenced sample consisted of PBMCs. These receptors came from a woman between 18 and 30 years old in good health and CMV-seronegative. Both conserved end residues are trimmed from each CDR3.

j_call v_call cdr3_length cdr3_aa
TRBJ1-3 TRBV2 13 ASSVTGTGGNTIY
TRBJ2-7 TRBV10-1 13 ASSESKRGLFEQY
TRBJ1-2 TRBV11-2 14 ASSLGQGRTNYGYT
TRBJ2-1 TRBV5-8 13 ASSSNLAGGNEQF
TRBJ2-5 TRBV5-8 14 ASSFPEVRGGETQY
TRBJ1-5 TRBV5-6 16 ASSLSSEEEYSNQPQH
TRBJ1-4 TRBV28 12 ASSSTGGNEKLF
TRBJ1-2 TRBV30 11 AWRWGTRDGYT
TRBJ2-7 TRBV27 13 ASSSSSRDRARQY
TRBJ2-7 TRBV5-4 13 ASSPRQGKDNEQY
TRBJ1-2 TRBV2 11 ASSVREVNGYT
TRBJ2-3 TRBV30 10 AWSPIGGTQY
TRBJ2-7 TRBV9 12 ASSVTSGYYEQY
TRBJ1-2 TRBV28 12 ASSLARVGDGYT
TRBJ2-7 TRBV5-6 13 ASSSLGTSSYEQY
TRBJ2-7 TRBV6-1 14 ASSEAQSGFSYEQY
TRBJ1-1 TRBV29-1 11 SVDRVRGTEAF
TRBJ2-5 TRBV30 13 AWSKPGTVKETQY
TRBJ2-7 TRBV23-1 15 ASSLLPLDRGLGEQY
TRBJ2-1 TRBV11-3 13 ASSAAGTEEGEQF
TRBJ2-7 TRBV10-3 19 AISESTPVVLAGRSSYEQY
TRBJ2-7 TRBV10-3 13 AISESGDPSYEQY